This T cell receptor (beta chain) was captured by sequencing in a study of blood T cells in healthy people across ages. At least 7 million PBMCs were isolated per sample. Study outcomes and limitations: A strong correlation was found between TCR beta diversity and the percentage of naive T cells.

With respect to this clonotype: Its specificity is not known.

Alongside a J-beta primer mix, a sample-barcoded 5' primer served in a second PCR lasting roughly 7 to 11 cycles. A single record per CDR3 protein comes from TCRdb applying MiXCR to the 5' RACE reads. Seen here are about 1.1 million distinct CDR3 sequences, 35% to 40% observed once, and the top ten hold 13%. CDR1 and CDR2 from the germline V gene are SGHVS and FNYEAQ. Trimming cost V 1 base and J 1 base, with 8 bases left between them. The CDR3 has 14 residues. Sequenced sample: blood. The chain recombines TRBV7-6 with TRBJ2-7; perhaps D is TRBD1 or TRBD2 (5 bases each). This TCR came from a man between 18 and 29 years old in good health. For the CDR3, the DNA is TGTGCCAGCAGCTTAGGGGACCCATCCTACGAGCAGTACTTC. It specifies CASSLGDPSYEQYF.